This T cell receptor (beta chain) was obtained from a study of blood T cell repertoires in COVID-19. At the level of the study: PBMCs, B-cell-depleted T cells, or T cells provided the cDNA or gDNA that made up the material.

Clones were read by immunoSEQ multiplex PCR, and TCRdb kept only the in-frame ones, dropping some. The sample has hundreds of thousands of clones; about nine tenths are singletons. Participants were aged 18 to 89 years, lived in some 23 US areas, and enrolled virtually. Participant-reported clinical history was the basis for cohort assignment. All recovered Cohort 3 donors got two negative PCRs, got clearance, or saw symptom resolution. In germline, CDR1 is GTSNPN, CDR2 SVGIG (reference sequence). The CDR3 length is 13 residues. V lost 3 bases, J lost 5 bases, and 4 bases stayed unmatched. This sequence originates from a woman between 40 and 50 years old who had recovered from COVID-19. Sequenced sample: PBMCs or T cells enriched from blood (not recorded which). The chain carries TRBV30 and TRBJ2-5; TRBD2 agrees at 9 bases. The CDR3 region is CAWSGGRAETQYF. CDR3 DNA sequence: TGTGCCTGGAGCGGCGGGAGGGCCGAGACCCAGTACTTC.